Shown below are 29 T cell receptor beta chains from a single sample sequenced in a study of blood T cell repertoires in COVID-19. The method was immunoSEQ multiplex PCR; TCRdb's version includes in-frame clones alone and lacks a portion of them. This sample has about 180,000 clones, with about 82% found just once. Sequenced sample: peripheral blood. The receptors shown here come from a man between 65 and 79 years old with active or convalescent COVID-19.

In this sample, this clone turned up once. The chain recombines TRBV7-6 with TRBJ2-7; 9 bases match TRBD2. Germline V gene lookup returns CDR1 SGHVS and CDR2 FNYEAQ. The CDR3 consists of 13 residues. The V segment lost 5 bases and the J segment 3 bases; nucleotides outside the gene matches: 2. The CDR3 region is CASSQTSGYEQYF. The CDR3 DNA follows: TGTGCCAGCAGCCAGACTAGCGGCTACGAGCAGTACTTC.

V usage is TRBV7-3 and J usage is TRBJ1-2; a weak D match, TRBD1 (5 bases). The CDR3 spans 13 residues. V gave up 2 bases and J gave up 2 bases, with 6 bases separating them. Per germline, CDR1 SGHTA and CDR2 FQGTGA. The CDR3 protein is CASSLGGNYGYTF. The CDR3 DNA follows: TGTGCCAGCAGCTTAGGGGGGAACTATGGCTACACCTTC.

The rearrangement uses TRBV5-4 and TRBJ2-3; 11 bases match TRBD1. Trimming removed 0 bases from V and 5 bases from J; junction bases left unmatched: 5. The CDR3 is 16 residues long. Germline V gene data show CDR1 as SGHNT and CDR2 as YYREEE (reference sequence). The CDR3, as DNA: TGTGCCAGCAGCTTGGGAGGGGACAGGGGGAGAGATACGCAGTATTTT. As protein: CASSLGGDRGRDTQYF.

The V gene is TRBV4-3, the J gene TRBJ1-4; D uncertain. With 0 bases removed from V and 8 bases from J, the gap between germline ends came to 7 bases. Germline V gives CDR1 LGHNA, CDR2 YSLEER. This CDR3 is 13 amino acids long. This CDR3 is CASSQDRGEKLFF. In DNA form, the CDR3 reads TGCGCCAGCAGCCAAGATCGCGGCGAAAAACTGTTTTTT.

This clone came up once. The chain combines TRBV7-9 with TRBJ1-1; 7 nucleotides align to TRBD1. V dropped 0 bases and J dropped 4; count of bases not matched to a gene: 8. This CDR3 has 16 amino acids. Germline-derived CDR1 and CDR2 are SEHNR and FQNEAQ (reference sequence). DNA for the CDR3: TGTGCCAGCAGCTTAGCGACAGGGCCGTGGGGCACTGAAGCTTTCTTT. The encoded protein is CASSLATGPWGTEAFF.

V gene TRBV5-1 combines with J gene TRBJ2-5, with D possibly TRBD1 on 6 matching bases. V lost 4 bases to trimming and J lost 4 bases, with 11 bases between them. The germline V gene has CDR1 SGHRS and CDR2 YFSETQ. This CDR3 is 13 amino acids long. The CDR3, as DNA: TGCGCCAGCAGCCAGGGGTGGGGAGAGACCCAGTACTTC. Its protein product is CASSQGWGETQYF.

The J gene is TRBJ2-3, the V gene TRBV5-4, with a tentative D call TRBD1 (5 bases). Trimming pared 0 bases from V and 2 bases from J, leaving 13 bases between. CDR1 and CDR2 (germline): SGHNT, YYREEE (reference sequence). This CDR3 spans 16 amino acids. Here the CDR3 reads CASSLEGSRVTDTQYF. The CDR3 DNA sequence: TGTGCCAGCAGCTTGGAGGGGTCTAGGGTCACAGATACGCAGTATTTT.

The chain links TRBV7-9 to TRBJ2-5; D perhaps matches TRBD2 (7 bases). With 11 bases removed from V and 0 bases from J, the gap between germline ends came to 13 bases. The CDR3 has 13 residues. The germline gives CDR1 SEHNR, CDR2 FQNEAQ (reference sequence). The CDR3 DNA follows: TGTGCCGTAGAGGGGGGGTACCAAGAGACCCAGTACTTC. Its translation: CAVEGGYQETQYF.

V and J are TRBV5-1 and TRBJ2-1; D is unresolved. Deletions cut 1 base from V and 12 bases from J, with 20 bases between. CDR3 length: 15 amino acids. Looked up from germline, CDR1 is SGHRS and CDR2 is YFSETQ. The CDR3 DNA is TGCGCCAGCAGCTTGCCGGAGACGACTCGAGTTGTGCAGTTCTTC. Amino acid sequence: CASSLPETTRVVQFF.

The chain employs TRBV18 and TRBJ2-5; tentatively, D is TRBD1 (5 bases). Germline-derived CDR1 and CDR2 are KGHSH and LQKENI. This CDR3 spans 14 amino acids. The V gene lost 4 bases and the J gene lost 4 bases, with 13 bases spanning the gap. The CDR3 region is CASSLTKGVETQYF. CDR3 DNA: TGTGCCAGCTCACTTACGAAAGGGGTAGAGACCCAGTACTTC.

The V gene is TRBV14, the J gene TRBJ1-6; the match to TRBD1 covers 8 bases. CDR1 is SGHDN and CDR2 is FVKESK in the germline V gene. V was clipped by 1 base and J by 7 bases; unmatched bases: 6. The CDR3 spans 16 residues. In nucleotides, the CDR3 is TGTGCCAGCAGCCAAGGGGACAGGCCTGGGAATTCACCCCTCCACTTT. It specifies CASSQGDRPGNSPLHF. Filled out from reference TRBV14 and TRBJ1-6, the complete variable domain reads EAGVTQFPSHSVIEKGQTVTLRCDPISGHDNLYWYRRVMGKEIKFLLHFVKESKQDESGMPNNRFLAERTGGTYSTLKVQPAELEDSGVYFCASSQGDRPGNSPLHFGNGTRLTVT.

Only a few counts were recorded for this clone. V and J are TRBV6-4 and TRBJ2-1; TRBD1 matches 9 bases. Germline lookup yields CDR1 MRHNA and CDR2 SNTAGT. There are 15 residues in the CDR3. The V gene end was trimmed by 2 bases and the J gene end by 3 bases; junction bases not matched to a gene: 2. The CDR3 region is CASSDGDRDYNEQFF. The CDR3 coding sequence is TGTGCCAGCAGTGACGGGGACAGGGACTACAATGAGCAGTTCTTC.

V is TRBV19 and J is TRBJ1-4, with D tentatively TRBD1 (6 bases). This CDR3 contains 15 residues. V shed 5 bases and J shed 8 bases, with 18 bases lying between them. From germline, CDR1 is LNHDA and CDR2 SQIVND (reference sequence). CDR3 sequence (DNA): TGTGCCAGTAGTCCTTCAGACAGGCACGTCGAAAAACTGTTTTTT. The encoded protein is CASSPSDRHVEKLFF.

This clone was detected only once. The rearrangement links TRBV19 to TRBJ2-2, with 9 positions matching TRBD1. J lost 4 bases, V lost 8 bases, and 5 bases had no gene match. Germline-derived CDR1 and CDR2 are LNHDA and SQIVND (reference sequence). The length of the CDR3 is 14 residues. CDR3 amino acids: CASAGTGITGELFF. In DNA form, the CDR3 reads TGTGCCAGTGCCGGGACAGGGATCACCGGGGAGCTGTTTTTT.

The chain joins TRBV6-5 to TRBJ2-3; D remains unclear. This CDR3 has 13 residues. V lost 0 bases, J lost 8 bases, and 9 bases lay in between. Germline-derived CDR1 and CDR2 are MNHEY and SVGAGI. DNA of the CDR3: TGTGCCAGCAGTTACTCGGGCGATGGTACGCAGTATTTT. Protein product: CASSYSGDGTQYF.

CDR3 protein: CASEIGYNEQFF. The CDR3 DNA reads as TGTGCCAGTGAGATCGGCTACAATGAGCAGTTCTTC. The rearrangement joins TRBV11-2 to TRBJ2-1; D remains ambiguous. Deletions cut 9 bases from V and 3 bases from J, with 9 bases between. The CDR3 totals 12 residues. Germline V gene data show CDR1 as SGHAT and CDR2 as FQNNGV.

The chain joins TRBV29-1 to TRBJ2-5, with 8 nucleotides matching TRBD1. V was pared by 6 bases and J by 2 bases, with 11 bases of the junction left unmatched. Germline V lookup: CDR1 SQVTM, CDR2 ANQGSEA. This CDR3 comprises 15 residues. The CDR3 reads CSVSKRQGFQETQYF. The DNA of the CDR3 is TGCAGCGTATCCAAAAGACAGGGGTTTCAAGAGACCCAGTACTTC.

The table lists this clone with a count of one. The J gene is TRBJ1-6, the V gene TRBV6-5, with 8 bases lining up with TRBD1. Germline V gives CDR1 MNHEY, CDR2 SVGAGI. Germline trimming cut 4 bases from V and 9 bases from J; bases unmatched to any gene: 8. The CDR3 runs to 15 residues. CDR3 DNA sequence: TGTGCCAGCAGTTCCGACAGGGGAGGTGGTTCACCCCTCCACTTT. It translates to CASSSDRGGGSPLHF.

This chain uses TRBV5-1 with TRBJ2-7; weak D call: TRBD1 (5 bases). V was pared by 0 bases and J by 0 bases, with 7 bases between. CDR3 length equals 14 residues. The V gene's germline CDR1 is SGHRS and CDR2 YFSETQ. CDR3 coding DNA: TGCGCCAGCAGCTTGGGGGGCCTCTCCTACGAGCAGTACTTC. Translation gives CASSLGGLSYEQYF.

V usage is TRBV6-2 or TRBV6-3 and J usage is TRBJ1-5, with 7 nucleotides matching TRBD1. CDR3 length: 16 residues. Germline trimming cut 5 bases from V and 4 bases from J; bases unmatched to any gene: 11. Per the germline V gene, CDR1 is MNHEY and CDR2 is SVGEGT. CDR3 sequence (DNA): TGTGCCAGCAGTCCATATCGACAGGGAGGAAATCAGCCCCAGCATTTT. This gives the protein CASSPYRQGGNQPQHF.

This clone was seen many times. The V call is TRBV4-3, the J call TRBJ2-3; 16 nucleotides align to TRBD2. The J segment lost 7 bases and the V segment lost 3 bases, leaving 7 bases of the junction unmatched. Germline CDR1 reads LGHNA; CDR2 reads YSLEER. The CDR3 has 17 residues. CDR3 region: CASSQAGTSGGAYTQYF. CDR3 nucleotide sequence: TGCGCCAGCAGCCAGGCCGGGACTAGCGGGGGGGCCTATACGCAGTATTTT.

The V call is TRBV3-1 (or the pseudogene TRBV3-2), the J call TRBJ2-1; 7 positions agree with TRBD2. The germline V gene has CDR1 LGHDT and CDR2 YNNKEL (reference sequence). The CDR3 is made up of 15 amino acids. The junction had 15 bases not matched to a gene; V was cut back by 7 bases and J by 9 bases. The CDR3: CASTLNSGAETEQFF. CDR3 nucleotides: TGTGCCAGCACCCTGAACAGCGGGGCTGAAACTGAGCAGTTCTTC.

The chain employs TRBV5-1 and TRBJ1-2; 11 nucleotides match TRBD1. V trimming: 4 bases; J trimming: 8 bases; junction bases outside the gene matches: 7. Germline CDR1 SGHRS, CDR2 YFSETQ. CDR3 length: 14 residues. CDR3 in DNA: TGCGCCAGCAGCCCTGGACAGGGGGCTCTCGGCTACACCTTC. Residues: CASSPGQGALGYTF.

The chain is built from TRBV5-8 and TRBJ1-3, with D possibly TRBD1 on 5 matching bases. Trimming cost V 4 bases and J 5 bases, with 13 bases left between them. The CDR3 sequence is 14 residues long. Germline lookup yields CDR1 SGHTS and CDR2 YDEGEE. As DNA, the CDR3 is TGTGCCAGCAGCCCCCGAGTGGGGCGAAACACCATATATTTT. Amino acids: CASSPRVGRNTIYF.

The CDR3 is CASSYEAGIWHEQYF. The CDR3 DNA reads as TGTGCCAGCAGTTACGAGGCAGGGATCTGGCACGAGCAGTACTTC. The chain is built from TRBV6-2 or TRBV6-3 and TRBJ2-7; weak D call: TRBD1 (5 bases). V lost 2 bases and J 5 bases, leaving 16 bases between the germline ends. CDR1 and CDR2 (germline): MNHEY, SVGEGT. The CDR3 is 15 residues long.

This rearrangement joins TRBV10-3 to TRBJ1-1, with D unresolved. Per the germline V gene, CDR1 is ENHRY and CDR2 is SYGVKD. V shed 4 bases and J shed 1 base, with 10 bases lying between them. CDR3 length equals 14 residues. CDR3 amino acids: CAISVSSGNTEAFF. The CDR3 coding sequence is TGTGCCATCAGTGTAAGCAGCGGGAACACTGAAGCTTTCTTT.

The chain has TRBV30 and TRBJ2-7; 10 nucleotides align to TRBD1. Trimming took 0 bases from V and 2 from J; bases not matched to a gene: 7. Germline V lookup: CDR1 GTSNPN, CDR2 SVGIG (reference sequence). The CDR3 runs 16 residues. As DNA, the CDR3 is TGTGCCTGGAGTGTACTCCAGGGGACAGGGGCCTACGAGCAGTACTTC. It translates to CAWSVLQGTGAYEQYF.

The chain joins TRBV5-1 to TRBJ1-6, with 7 bases that match TRBD1. CDR3 length equals 14 residues. Per germline, CDR1 SGHRS and CDR2 YFSETQ. The trim removed 1 base at V and 9 bases at J, leaving 4 bases unmatched. Here the CDR3 DNA reads TGCGCCAGCAGCTTGTGGACAGGTAGTTCACCCCTCCACTTT. Translating it yields CASSLWTGSSPLHF.

The genes are TRBV9 and TRBJ2-1; possibly TRBD2 for D (6 bases). V was pared by 3 bases and J by 9 bases, with 22 bases between. The CDR3 is 16 amino acids. Germline lookup yields CDR1 SGDLS and CDR2 YYNGEE. CDR3: CASSGTRTRWDSEQFF. As DNA, the CDR3 is TGTGCCAGCAGCGGAACTCGGACTCGGTGGGACTCTGAGCAGTTCTTC.